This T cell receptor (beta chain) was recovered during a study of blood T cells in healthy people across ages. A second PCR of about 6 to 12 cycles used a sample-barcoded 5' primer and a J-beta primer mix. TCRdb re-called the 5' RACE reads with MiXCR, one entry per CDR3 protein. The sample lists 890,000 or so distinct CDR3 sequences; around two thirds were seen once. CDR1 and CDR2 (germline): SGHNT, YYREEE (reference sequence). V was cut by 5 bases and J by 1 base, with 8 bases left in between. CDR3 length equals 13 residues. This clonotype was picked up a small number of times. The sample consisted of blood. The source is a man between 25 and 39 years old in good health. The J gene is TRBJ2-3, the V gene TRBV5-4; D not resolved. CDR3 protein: CASRLAGTDTQYF. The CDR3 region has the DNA TGTGCCAGCAGGCTCGCGGGCACAGATACGCAGTATTTT. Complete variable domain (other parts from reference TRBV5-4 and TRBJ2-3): ETGVTQSPTHLIKTRGQQVTLRCSSQSGHNTVSWYQQALGQGPQFIFQYYREEENGRGNFPPRFSGLQFPNYSSELNVNALELDDSALYLCASRLAGTDTQYFGPGTRLTVL.